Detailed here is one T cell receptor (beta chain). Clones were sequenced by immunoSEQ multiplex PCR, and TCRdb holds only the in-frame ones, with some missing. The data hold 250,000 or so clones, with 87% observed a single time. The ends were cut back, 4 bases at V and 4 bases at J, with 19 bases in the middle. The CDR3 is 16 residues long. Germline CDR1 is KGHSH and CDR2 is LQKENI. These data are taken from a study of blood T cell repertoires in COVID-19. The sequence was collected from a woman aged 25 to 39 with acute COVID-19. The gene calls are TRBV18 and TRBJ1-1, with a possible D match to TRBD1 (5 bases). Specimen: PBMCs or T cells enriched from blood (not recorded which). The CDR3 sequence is CASSLGEGPGLTEAFF. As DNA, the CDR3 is TGTGCCAGCTCACTGGGGGAGGGGCCGGGGCTCACTGAAGCTTTCTTT.